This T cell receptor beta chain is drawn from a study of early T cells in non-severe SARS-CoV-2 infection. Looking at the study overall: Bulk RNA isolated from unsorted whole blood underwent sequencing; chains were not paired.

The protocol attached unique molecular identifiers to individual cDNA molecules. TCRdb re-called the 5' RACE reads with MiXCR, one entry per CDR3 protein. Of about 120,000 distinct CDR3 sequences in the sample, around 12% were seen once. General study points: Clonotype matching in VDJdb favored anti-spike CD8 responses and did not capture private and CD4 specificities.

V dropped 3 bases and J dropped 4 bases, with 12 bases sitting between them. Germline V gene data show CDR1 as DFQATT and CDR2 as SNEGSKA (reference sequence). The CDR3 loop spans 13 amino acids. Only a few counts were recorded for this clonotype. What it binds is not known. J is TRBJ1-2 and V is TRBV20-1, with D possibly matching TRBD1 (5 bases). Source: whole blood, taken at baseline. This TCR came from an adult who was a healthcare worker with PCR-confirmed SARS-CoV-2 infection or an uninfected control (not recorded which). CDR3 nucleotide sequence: TGCAGTGCTAGGGGTCAAACAGGCTATGGCTACACCTTC. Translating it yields CSARGQTGYGYTF.